Below are 26 T cell receptor beta chains sequenced from a single sample in a study of blood T cell repertoires in COVID-19 (TCRdb year 2020). Libraries came from the immunoSEQ multiplex PCR assay. Sourced from immuneACCESS, this table was stored by TCRdb with only in-frame sequences that have V and J called. A share of the clones is absent; for the studies checked, an unresolved V gene accounts for under half, and the remainder has no known explanation. For this sample there are around 300,000 clones; approximately 90% appear just once. Of the sample, about 3% is held by the ten largest clones. Sequenced material: peripheral blood. The receptors shown here come from a woman aged 25 to 39 with active or convalescent COVID-19.

The J gene is TRBJ1-6, the V gene TRBV6-5, with TRBD1 identical over 9 bases. The V gene's germline CDR1 is MNHEY and CDR2 SVGAGI. CDR3 length: 16 residues. V gave up 4 bases and J gave up 6 bases; unmatched junction bases: 7. The CDR3 sequence is CASSSARQGVNSPLHF. The CDR3 DNA reads as TGTGCCAGCAGTTCCGCGAGACAGGGGGTTAATTCACCCCTCCACTTT.

The chain has TRBV7-2 and TRBJ1-3; D possibly corresponds to TRBD1 (5 bases). The CDR3 is made up of 16 amino acids. Germline V CDR1 and CDR2: SGHTA, FQGNSA. With 1 base removed from V and 4 bases from J, the gap between germline ends came to 14 bases. The CDR3 loop reads CASSLEYAGVGNTIYF. DNA for the CDR3: TGTGCCAGCAGCTTAGAGTACGCGGGGGTCGGAAACACCATATATTTT.

This clone was found once. The rearrangement links TRBV2 to TRBJ1-4; D is perhaps TRBD1 (6 bases). V lost 8 bases and J lost 4, with 14 bases in between. The CDR3 totals 14 residues. Germline V gene data show CDR1 as SNHLY and CDR2 as FYNNEI. The CDR3 coding sequence is TGTGCCAGCGGACAAACAGGGAGTAATGAAAAACTGTTTTTT. This sequence encodes CASGQTGSNEKLFF. Based on the CDR3 plus reference TRBV2 and TRBJ1-4, the full variable domain is EPEVTQTPSHQVTQMGQEVILRCVPISNHLYFYWYRQILGQKVEFLVSFYNNEISEKSEIFDDQFSVERPDGSNFTLKIRSTKLEDSAMYFCASGQTGSNEKLFFGSGTQLSVL.

The rearrangement links TRBV6-5 to TRBJ2-7; no clear D. The CDR3 consists of 12 residues. V lost 8 bases, J lost 4 bases, and 12 bases lay in between. CDR1 is MNHEY, CDR2 SVGAGI, per germline. The CDR3 DNA follows: TGTGCCAGCTCTATCCCCCGGTACGAGCAGTACTTC. Translation gives CASSIPRYEQYF.

There are a few counts of this clone. This chain connects TRBV19 to TRBJ1-5, with a tentative D call TRBD1 (5 bases). Germline CDR1 LNHDA, CDR2 SQIVND (reference sequence). The CDR3 is made up of 13 amino acids. V lost 6 bases, J lost 6 bases, and 12 bases lay in between. CDR3 protein: CASSLRGGQPQHF. In DNA, the CDR3 is TGTGCCAGTAGCCTGCGGGGGGGTCAGCCCCAGCATTTT.

The rearrangement joins TRBV11-3 to TRBJ2-5; 10 bases match TRBD1. Unmatched junction bases numbered 11, after V lost 5 bases and J lost 2 bases. This CDR3 contains 17 residues. Germline V lookup: CDR1 SGHNT, CDR2 YENEEA. The CDR3 sequence: CASSPGQGTDRQETQYF. CDR3 nucleotides: TGTGCCAGCAGCCCGGGACAGGGGACGGACCGACAAGAGACCCAGTACTTC.

This clone has only a few counts. V gene TRBV29-1 combines with J gene TRBJ2-1, with D possibly TRBD2 on 5 matching bases. Between the trimmed V and J ends, which lost 1 base and 1 base, there was a span of 14 bases. CDR3 length: 16 amino acids. Per the germline V gene, CDR1 is SQVTM and CDR2 is ANQGSEA. The CDR3 reads CSVEGPTRRSYNEQFF. CDR3 bases: TGCAGCGTTGAAGGACCTACTAGAAGGTCCTACAATGAGCAGTTCTTC.

This rearrangement joins TRBV19 to TRBJ2-3; possibly TRBD1 for D (7 bases). Trimming pared 5 bases from V and 2 bases from J, leaving 14 bases between. The germline V gene encodes CDR1 LNHDA and CDR2 SQIVND (reference sequence). This CDR3 region has 15 residues. DNA for the CDR3: TGTGCCAGTAGTCGGGGGACAGAGCTCACAGATACGCAGTATTTT. This sequence encodes CASSRGTELTDTQYF.

This rearrangement joins TRBV6-5 to TRBJ1-2; 7 nucleotides agree with TRBD1. The V segment lost 7 bases and the J segment 8 bases; nucleotides outside the gene matches: 16. The CDR3 spans 15 residues. Germline-derived CDR1 and CDR2 are MNHEY and SVGAGI. DNA of the CDR3: TGTGCCAGCAATCCGGGACAGCCGACCCCTTGGGGCTACACCTTC. It is translated as CASNPGQPTPWGYTF.

The rearrangement links TRBV4-3 to TRBJ2-7, with D maybe TRBD2 (5 bases). Per the germline V gene, CDR1 is LGHNA and CDR2 is YSLEER. The CDR3 covers 16 residues. The V gene lost 4 bases and the J gene lost 0 bases, with 16 bases spanning the gap. CDR3 protein: CASSRASAESSYEQYF. DNA of the CDR3: TGCGCCAGCAGCCGCGCTTCAGCGGAGAGCTCCTACGAGCAGTACTTC.

The chain carries TRBV7-9 and TRBJ1-1; TRBD1 aligns across 7 bases. The CDR3 contains 15 residues. The trim removed 3 bases at V and 4 bases at J, leaving 8 bases unmatched. The V gene's germline CDR1 is SEHNR and CDR2 FQNEAQ (reference sequence). The CDR3 reads CASSLQGGAATEAFF. CDR3 DNA: TGTGCCAGCAGCTTGCAAGGGGGCGCAGCCACTGAAGCTTTCTTT.

The V gene is TRBV7-9, the J gene TRBJ1-2, with D possibly matching TRBD1 (5 bases). CDR3 length: 12 residues. V lost 5 bases, J lost 6 bases, and 10 bases lay in between. Germline V lookup: CDR1 SEHNR, CDR2 FQNEAQ (reference sequence). Here the CDR3 reads CASSGQGHGYTF. Written as DNA, the CDR3 is TGTGCCAGCAGCGGTCAGGGCCATGGCTACACCTTC.

The chain combines TRBV7-9 with TRBJ2-3; TRBD2 is a possible D gene (5 bases). The ends were cut back, 5 bases at V and 1 base at J, with 10 bases in the middle. Germline V gene lookup returns CDR1 SEHNR and CDR2 FQNEAQ (reference sequence). This CDR3 region has 14 residues. The CDR3 spells CASSPYGGTDTQYF. For the CDR3, the DNA is TGTGCCAGCAGCCCCTACGGGGGCACAGATACGCAGTATTTT.

The V call is TRBV27, the J call TRBJ2-7; the match to TRBD1 covers 8 bases. From germline, CDR1 is MNHEY and CDR2 SMNVEV (reference sequence). The CDR3 runs to 13 residues. Trimming cost V 5 bases and J 7 bases; bases outside gene matches: 7. The CDR3 DNA follows: TGTGCCAGCAGTGTGACAGGGGCTATGGAGCAGTACTTC. Translated, it gives CASSVTGAMEQYF.

The genes are TRBV19 and TRBJ1-1, with TRBD1 matching over 8 bases. Looked up from germline, CDR1 is LNHDA and CDR2 is SQIVND (reference sequence). Losses at the gene ends were 8 bases for V and 1 base for J; bases not matched to a gene: 6. CDR3 length equals 14 residues. CDR3 nucleotide sequence: TGTGCCAGTGCCCGACAGGGGTGGAACACTGAAGCTTTCTTT. This gives the protein CASARQGWNTEAFF.

The chain carries TRBV5-1 and TRBJ2-7; 9 bases are shared with TRBD2. V trimming: 1 base; J trimming: 2 bases; junction bases outside the gene matches: 7. The germline CDR1 and CDR2 sequences are SGHRS and YFSETQ. The length of the CDR3 is 16 residues. CDR3: CASSLWAAGGPYEQYF. The CDR3 DNA sequence: TGCGCCAGCAGCTTGTGGGCCGCGGGGGGGCCCTACGAGCAGTACTTC.

The chain employs TRBV10-2 and TRBJ1-2; TRBD1 might be the D (5 bases). V was trimmed by 0 bases and J by 4 bases, leaving 18 bases between them. Per the germline V gene, CDR1 is WSHSY and CDR2 is SAAADI. The CDR3 is made up of 17 amino acids. CDR3 sequence reads: CASSESRTGTWGYGYTF. CDR3 in DNA: TGCGCCAGCAGTGAGTCGAGGACCGGGACTTGGGGCTATGGCTACACCTTC.

The chain combines TRBV9 with TRBJ2-7; D might be TRBD1 (6 bases). From germline, CDR1 is SGDLS and CDR2 YYNGEE. The CDR3 totals 13 residues. V was trimmed by 4 bases and J by 6 bases, leaving 14 bases between them. This CDR3 is CASSPGTLLEQYF. CDR3 nucleotides: TGTGCCAGCAGCCCGGGGACATTGCTCGAGCAGTACTTC.

The J gene is TRBJ2-1, the V gene TRBV5-1; D gene uncertain. This CDR3 is 16 amino acids long. V was shortened by 0 bases and J by 3 bases, with 13 bases between the two germline ends. Germline V gives CDR1 SGHRS, CDR2 YFSETQ. The CDR3 region has the DNA TGCGCCAGCAGCTTGGGAGACAAGATTGGCTACAATGAGCAGTTCTTC. It translates to CASSLGDKIGYNEQFF.

V is TRBV6-6 and J is TRBJ2-1; 8 positions agree with TRBD2. This CDR3 contains 15 residues. The V gene's germline CDR1 is MNHNY and CDR2 SVGAGI (reference sequence). J was trimmed by 3 bases and V by 6 bases; bases with no gene match: 7. This CDR3 is CASRPTGGNYNEQFF. CDR3 DNA: TGTGCCAGCAGACCAACGGGGGGGAACTACAATGAGCAGTTCTTC.

This chain uses TRBV19 with TRBJ1-2; 8 bases line up with TRBD1. Germline V CDR1 and CDR2: LNHDA, SQIVND (reference sequence). This CDR3 spans 14 amino acids. V shed 5 bases, J shed 4 bases, and the junction held 6 bases outside the gene matches. The CDR3 bases are TGTGCCAGTAGTCCCCTCGGGACAGGCTATGGCTACACCTTC. Its protein product is CASSPLGTGYGYTF.

This chain uses TRBV6-5 with TRBJ1-2, with D perhaps TRBD1 (6 bases). The germline CDR1 and CDR2 sequences are MNHEY and SVGAGI. Trimming stripped 6 bases from V and 3 bases from J, with 8 bases between. The CDR3 totals 12 residues. This CDR3 is CASRGTHYGYTF. The DNA of the CDR3 is TGTGCCAGCAGAGGGACACACTATGGCTACACCTTC.

The chain recombines TRBV19 with TRBJ2-7; TRBD1 is a possible D gene (6 bases). This CDR3 has 13 amino acids. The V and J ends lost 8 bases and 3 bases respectively, with 14 bases between them. The germline gives CDR1 LNHDA, CDR2 SQIVND (reference sequence). In DNA, the CDR3 is TGTGCCAGTTCACAGGGTCAAGACTACGAGCAGTACTTC. This translates into CASSQGQDYEQYF.

The V gene is TRBV7-9, the J gene TRBJ2-5, with 10 bases matching TRBD1. V lost 1 base to trimming and J lost 1 base; unmatched junction nucleotides: 9. The CDR3 runs to 18 residues. Germline assignment: CDR1 SEHNR and CDR2 FQNEAQ (reference sequence). The CDR3 sequence: CASSLGGTGVIGQETQYF. DNA for the CDR3: TGTGCCAGCAGCTTAGGTGGGACAGGGGTAATTGGCCAAGAGACCCAGTACTTC.

The chain couples TRBV11-3 to TRBJ1-4; 11 positions match TRBD1. The CDR3 is made up of 15 amino acids. Trimming at V came to 4 bases and at J to 3 bases, leaving 1 base not matched to a gene. Per the germline V gene, CDR1 is SGHNT and CDR2 is YENEEA. The CDR3 region has the DNA TGTGCCAGCAGCTGGGACAGGGGGGCTAATGAAAAACTGTTTTTT. It is translated as CASSWDRGANEKLFF.

V gene TRBV9 combines with J gene TRBJ2-2; D is unresolved. Germline lookup yields CDR1 SGDLS and CDR2 YYNGEE. The CDR3 sequence is 13 residues long. The V gene lost 2 bases and the J gene lost 6 bases, with 8 bases spanning the gap. The CDR3 DNA is TGTGCCAGCAGCGTCAGCGAACCCGGGGAGCTGTTTTTT. As protein: CASSVSEPGELFF.